This T cell receptor beta chain comes out of a study of T-cell memory formation after mild COVID-19. Overall study context: Clusters were largely donor specific. General study findings and limits: The pre-infection memory compartment contained some responding clones, suggesting cross-reactive memory joined. Contracting CD4+ clones lay largely in CM and EM, with CD8+ ones residing in EMRA.

The 5'RACE method, run with constant-segment primers, produced TCR alpha and TCR beta cDNA libraries (carrying sample barcodes and UMIs). One entry per CDR3 protein, called by TCRdb with MiXCR from the 5' RACE reads. The sample has nearly 350,000 distinct CDR3 sequences, approximately 13% seen once. This clonotype has just a few counts. Its cognate antigen is unknown. CDR3 length: 14 amino acids. V was cut by 6 bases and J by 6 bases, with 19 bases left in between. Per germline, CDR1 SGDLS and CDR2 YYNGEE. This receptor was obtained from a young man who had mild COVID-19 (a few samples of this study predate the infection). Cell type and time point are not known. This rearrangement joins TRBV9 to TRBJ2-7; possibly TRBD2 for D (7 bases). Sequencing used PBMCs or a T cell subset sorted from them (not recorded which). The CDR3 DNA follows: TGTGCCAGCAATGGAGGGGCGGGGGCTTTCGAGCAGTACTTC. Translation: CASNGGAGAFEQYF. Drawing the rest from reference TRBV9 and TRBJ2-7, the complete variable domain is DSGVTQTPKHLITATGQRVTLRCSPRSGDLSVYWYQQSLDQGLQFLIQYYNGEERAKGNILERFSAQQFPDLHSELNLSSLELGDSALYFCASNGGAGAFEQYFGPGTRLTVT.